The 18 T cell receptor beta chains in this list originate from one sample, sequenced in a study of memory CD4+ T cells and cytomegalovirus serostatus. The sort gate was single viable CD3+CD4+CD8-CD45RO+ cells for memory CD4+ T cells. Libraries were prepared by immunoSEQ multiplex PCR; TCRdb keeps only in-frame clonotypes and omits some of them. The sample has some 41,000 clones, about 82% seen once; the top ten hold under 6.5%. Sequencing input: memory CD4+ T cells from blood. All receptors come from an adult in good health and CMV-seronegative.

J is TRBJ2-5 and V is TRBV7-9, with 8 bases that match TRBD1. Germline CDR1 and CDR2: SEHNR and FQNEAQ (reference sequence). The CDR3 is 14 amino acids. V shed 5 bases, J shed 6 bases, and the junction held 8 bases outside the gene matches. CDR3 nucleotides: TGTGCCAGCAGCCTTCGACAGGGGCCGCAGACCCAGTACTTC. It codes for CASSLRQGPQTQYF.

The CDR3 nucleotides read TGTGCCAGTGCTACTAGCGCTACCTACGAGCAGTACTTC. Amino acids: CASATSATYEQYF. The chain couples TRBV19 to TRBJ2-7, with 7 bases fitting TRBD2. The CDR3 is made up of 13 amino acids. Trimming cost V 8 bases and J 2 bases; bases outside gene matches: 6. Germline CDR1 and CDR2: LNHDA and SQIVND (reference sequence).

CDR3 sequence reads: CASSTRHGNTGELFF. Written as DNA, the CDR3 is TGTGCCAGTAGTACCAGACACGGGAACACCGGGGAGCTGTTTTTT. V is TRBV19 and J is TRBJ2-2; D gene ambiguous. V lost 4 bases and J 1 base, leaving 10 bases between the germline ends. Germline CDR1 LNHDA, CDR2 SQIVND (reference sequence). The CDR3 has 15 residues.

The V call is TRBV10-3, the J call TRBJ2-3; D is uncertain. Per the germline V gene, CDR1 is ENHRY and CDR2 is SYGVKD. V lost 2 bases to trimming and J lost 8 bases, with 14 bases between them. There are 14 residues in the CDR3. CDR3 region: CAISEDGREGTQYF. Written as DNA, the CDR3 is TGTGCCATCAGTGAGGACGGGCGAGAAGGTACGCAGTATTTT.

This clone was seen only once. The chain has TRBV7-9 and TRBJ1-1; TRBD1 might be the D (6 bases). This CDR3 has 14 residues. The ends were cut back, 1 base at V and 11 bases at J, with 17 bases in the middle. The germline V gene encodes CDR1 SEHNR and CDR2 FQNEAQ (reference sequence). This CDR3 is CASSLDGGPRGAFF. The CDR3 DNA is TGTGCCAGCAGCTTAGATGGGGGCCCAAGGGGCGCTTTCTTT.

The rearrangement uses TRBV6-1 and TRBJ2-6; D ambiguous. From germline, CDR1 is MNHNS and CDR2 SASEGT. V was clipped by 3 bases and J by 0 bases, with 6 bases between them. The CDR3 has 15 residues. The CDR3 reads CASSEMSSGANVLTF. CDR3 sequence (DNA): TGTGCCAGCAGTGAGATGAGCTCTGGGGCCAACGTCCTGACTTTC.

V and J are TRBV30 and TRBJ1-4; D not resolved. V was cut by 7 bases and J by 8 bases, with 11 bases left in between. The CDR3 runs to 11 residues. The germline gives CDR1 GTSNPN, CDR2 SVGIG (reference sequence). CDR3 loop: CAFRLDEKLFF. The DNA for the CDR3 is TGTGCCTTCCGACTCGACGAAAAACTGTTTTTT. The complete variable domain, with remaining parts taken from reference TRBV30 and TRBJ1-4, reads SQTIHQWPATLVQPVGSPLSLECTVEGTSNPNLYWYRQAAGRGLQLLFYSVGIGQISSEVPQNLSASRPQDRQFILSSKKLLLSDSGFYLCAFRLDEKLFFGSGTQLSVL.

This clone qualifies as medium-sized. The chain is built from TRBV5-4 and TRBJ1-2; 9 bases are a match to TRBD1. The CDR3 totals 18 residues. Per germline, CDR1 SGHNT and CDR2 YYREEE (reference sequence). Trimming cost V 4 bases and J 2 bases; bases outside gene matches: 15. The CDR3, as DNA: TGTGCCAGCAGCCCCTCTCTTCCCCGGACAGGGGTGAACTATGGCTACACCTTC. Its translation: CASSPSLPRTGVNYGYTF. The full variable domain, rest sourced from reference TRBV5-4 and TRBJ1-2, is ETGVTQSPTHLIKTRGQQVTLRCSSQSGHNTVSWYQQALGQGPQFIFQYYREEENGRGNFPPRFSGLQFPNYSSELNVNALELDDSALYLCASSPSLPRTGVNYGYTFGSGTRLTVV.

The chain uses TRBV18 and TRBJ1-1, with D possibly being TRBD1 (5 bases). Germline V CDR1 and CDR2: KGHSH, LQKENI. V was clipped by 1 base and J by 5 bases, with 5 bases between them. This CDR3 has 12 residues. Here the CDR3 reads CASSPQGTEAFF. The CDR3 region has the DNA TGTGCCAGCTCACCACAGGGGACTGAAGCTTTCTTT.

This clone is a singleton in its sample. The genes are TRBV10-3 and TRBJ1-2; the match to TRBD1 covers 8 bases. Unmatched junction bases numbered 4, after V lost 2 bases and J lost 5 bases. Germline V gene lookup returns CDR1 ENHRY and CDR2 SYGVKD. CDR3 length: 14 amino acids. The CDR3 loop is CAISEQDRDYGYTF. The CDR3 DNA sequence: TGTGCCATCAGTGAGCAGGACAGGGATTATGGCTACACCTTC.

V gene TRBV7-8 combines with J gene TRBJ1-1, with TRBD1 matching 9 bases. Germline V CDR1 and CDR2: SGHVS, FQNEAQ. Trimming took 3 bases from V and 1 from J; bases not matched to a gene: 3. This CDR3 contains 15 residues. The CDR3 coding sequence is TGTGCCAGCAGCTTCTGGACAGGGGAGAACACTGAAGCTTTCTTT. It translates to CASSFWTGENTEAFF.

CDR3 coding DNA: TGTGCCTGGGCAACTAACGGGAGAAATACGCAGTATTTT. It is translated as CAWATNGRNTQYF. J is TRBJ2-3 and V is TRBV30, with D tentatively TRBD2 (6 bases). CDR3 length: 13 amino acids. Trimming removed 5 bases at V and 7 bases at J, with 16 bases between. Germline loops: CDR1 GTSNPN, CDR2 SVGIG (reference sequence).

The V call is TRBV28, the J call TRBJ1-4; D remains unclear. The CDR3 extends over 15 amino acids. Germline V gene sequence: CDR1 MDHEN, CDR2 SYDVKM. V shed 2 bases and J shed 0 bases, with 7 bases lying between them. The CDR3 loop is CASSLAGATNEKLFF. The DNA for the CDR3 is TGTGCCAGCAGTTTAGCAGGCGCAACTAATGAAAAACTGTTTTTT.

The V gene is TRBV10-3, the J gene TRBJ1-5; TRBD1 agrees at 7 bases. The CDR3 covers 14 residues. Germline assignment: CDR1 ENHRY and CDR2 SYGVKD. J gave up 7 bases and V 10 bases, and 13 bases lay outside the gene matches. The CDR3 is CATCTDREGQPQHF. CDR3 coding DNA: TGTGCCACTTGTACTGACAGGGAGGGACAGCCCCAGCATTTT.

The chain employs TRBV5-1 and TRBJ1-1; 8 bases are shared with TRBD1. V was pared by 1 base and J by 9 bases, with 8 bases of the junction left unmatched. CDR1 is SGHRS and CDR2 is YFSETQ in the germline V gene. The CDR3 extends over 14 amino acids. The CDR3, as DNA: TGCGCCAGCAGCTTGCGGCAGGGGGCCCTGCAAGCTTTCTTT. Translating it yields CASSLRQGALQAFF.

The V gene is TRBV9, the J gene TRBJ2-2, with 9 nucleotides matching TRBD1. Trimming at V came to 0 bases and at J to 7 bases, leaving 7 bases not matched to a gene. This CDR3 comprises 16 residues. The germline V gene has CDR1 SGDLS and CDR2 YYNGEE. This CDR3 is CASSVGGTGSIGELFF. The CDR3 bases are TGTGCCAGCAGCGTAGGGGGGACAGGGTCTATCGGGGAGCTGTTTTTT.

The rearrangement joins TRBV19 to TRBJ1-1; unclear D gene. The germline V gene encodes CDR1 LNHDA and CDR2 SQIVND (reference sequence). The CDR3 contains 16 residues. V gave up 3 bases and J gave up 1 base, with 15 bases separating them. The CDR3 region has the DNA TGTGCCAGTAGTATCAGAGGGAGGGAGGCGAACACTGAAGCTTTCTTT. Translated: CASSIRGREANTEAFF.

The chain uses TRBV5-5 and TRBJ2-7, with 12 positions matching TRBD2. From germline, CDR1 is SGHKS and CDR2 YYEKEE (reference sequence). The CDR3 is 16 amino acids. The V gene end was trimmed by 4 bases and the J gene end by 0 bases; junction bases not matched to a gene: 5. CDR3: CASSPLAGGSSYEQYF. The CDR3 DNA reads TGTGCCAGCAGCCCCCTAGCGGGAGGGAGCTCCTACGAGCAGTACTTC.